Reported below is one T cell receptor (beta chain). The data were produced by immunoSEQ multiplex PCR, yet TCRdb's version contains in-frame clones alone and is incomplete. The top ten clones hold around 5.9% of a sample with roughly 200,000 clones, about four fifths of them seen once. The germline CDR1 and CDR2 sequences are MNHEY and SVGAGI. The CDR3 is 15 residues long. Trimming took 2 bases from V and 10 from J; bases not matched to a gene: 5. The Seattle site enrolled patients during active infection and followed them longitudinally. This entry comes from a study of blood T cell repertoires in COVID-19. Whole-study context: Italy, Spain and the United States were the sources of the convalescent and acute COVID-19 samples. From T cells, B-cell-depleted T cells, or PBMCs came the material, which was cDNA or gDNA.

The sequenced sample consisted of peripheral blood. This TCR derives from a woman between 40 and 55 years old with COVID-19, enrolled during active disease. V and J are TRBV6-5 and TRBJ1-6; TRBD1 aligns across 10 bases. As DNA, the CDR3 is TGTGCCAGCAGTTACGGGGACAGGGGTCGATCACCCCTCCACTTT. Its protein product is CASSYGDRGRSPLHF.